Below, 9 T cell receptor beta chains from the same sample are listed, as sequenced in a study of T cells after yellow fever vaccination. TCRdb passed the 5' RACE reads through MiXCR, listing each CDR3 protein once. This sample yields fewer than 650,000 distinct CDR3 sequences, of which just over 20% are seen a single time; less than 20% belongs to the top ten. The sequences come from PBMCs, collected about 21 days after the first yellow fever vaccination. These TCRs come from a man in his late teens or twenties who received the YFV17D yellow fever vaccine.

This clonotype was seen only a few times. The chain employs TRBV4-3 and TRBJ2-3; 7 bases align to TRBD2. The J segment lost 2 bases and the V segment lost 3 bases, leaving 11 bases of the junction unmatched. The CDR3 loop spans 17 amino acids. CDR1 is LGHNA and CDR2 is YSLEER in the germline V gene. The CDR3 nucleotides are TGCGCCAGCAGCCAGAGGACTACGCTAGCGGACACAGATACGCAGTATTTT. It codes for CASSQRTTLADTDTQYF.

In this sample, this clonotype turned up a few times. This chain's CDR3 is CASRNKSTGELFF. The CDR3 bases are TGTGCCAGCAGAAACAAAAGCACCGGGGAGCTGTTTTTT. The chain has TRBV12-3 or TRBV12-4 and TRBJ2-2; D gene unclear. The CDR3 spans 13 residues. V was shortened by 6 bases and J by 4 bases, with 9 bases between the two germline ends.

This clonotype was counted only a few times. CDR3 DNA: TGTGCCACTTCGACAGGATACCTCTCCTACGAGCAGTACTTC. Its protein product is CATSTGYLSYEQYF. The chain recombines TRBV19 with TRBJ2-7; D is possibly TRBD1 (6 bases). The CDR3 covers 14 residues. Deletions cut 10 bases from V and 0 bases from J, with 16 bases between. The germline V gene has CDR1 LNHDA and CDR2 SQIVND (reference sequence).

The V gene is TRBV6-5, the J gene TRBJ1-2; D is unclear. The CDR3 is made up of 14 amino acids. Trimming pared 3 bases from V and 5 bases from J, leaving 13 bases between. The V gene's germline CDR1 is MNHEY and CDR2 SVGAGI. The CDR3 DNA reads as TGTGCCAGCAGTTATAGTCTTTTGGATTATGGCTACACCTTC. Its translation: CASSYSLLDYGYTF.

In its sample, this clonotype was seen a few times. This chain connects TRBV20-1 to TRBJ2-3, with 8 bases aligning to TRBD2. CDR3 length: 13 amino acids. The V gene end was trimmed by 5 bases and the J gene end by 3 bases; junction bases not matched to a gene: 4. Germline CDR1 DFQATT, CDR2 SNEGSKA (reference sequence). The CDR3 DNA is TGCAGTGCTCTAAGCGGGGGAACAGATACGCAGTATTTT. Protein sequence: CSALSGGTDTQYF.

The chain combines TRBV20-1 with TRBJ2-1; perhaps TRBD1 as D (5 bases). The CDR3 consists of 13 residues. Germline loops: CDR1 DFQATT, CDR2 SNEGSKA (reference sequence). The V and J ends lost 5 bases and 8 bases respectively, with 16 bases between them. CDR3 amino acids: CSASNTQGHEQFF. For the CDR3, the DNA is TGCAGTGCTTCAAACACCCAGGGCCATGAGCAGTTCTTC.

The V and J genes are TRBV18 and TRBJ1-1; TRBD1 matches at 8 bases. CDR1 KGHSH and CDR2 LQKENI come from the germline V gene. After removal of 5 bases from V and 1 base from J, the junction contained 3 bases not matched to a gene. The CDR3 sequence is 14 residues long. CDR3 protein: CASSAGQANTEAFF. CDR3 coding DNA: TGTGCCAGCTCAGCGGGACAGGCGAACACTGAAGCTTTCTTT.

In this sample, this clonotype turned up a few times. The chain recombines TRBV12-3 or TRBV12-4 with TRBJ2-5; a possible D gene is TRBD2 (6 bases). Trimming removed 7 bases from V and 5 bases from J, with 17 bases in between. This CDR3 contains 14 residues. The CDR3 coding sequence is TGTGCCAGCACCCGGGACTCCCCCGCTGAGACCCAGTACTTC. Translation gives CASTRDSPAETQYF.

The V gene is TRBV10-2, the J gene TRBJ2-7; D is perhaps TRBD1 or TRBD2 (5 bases each). This CDR3 spans 13 amino acids. The germline V gene encodes CDR1 WSHSY and CDR2 SAAADI. The germline V and J ends were trimmed by 9 bases and 3 bases, with 15 bases remaining between them. CDR3 amino acids: CASRGARNYEQYF. For the CDR3, the DNA is TGCGCCAGTAGAGGGGCGCGAAACTACGAGCAGTACTTC.